The rows below give T cell receptor beta chains drawn from one sample of a study of blood T cell repertoires in COVID-19. Data came from immunoSEQ multiplex PCR; TCRdb stores just in-frame clones and leaves some out. The table has about 200,000 clones, about 81% seen once. Specimen: peripheral blood. These receptors were obtained from a woman of 80 years or more with COVID-19, enrolled during active disease. Each CDR3 is given with its conserved first and last residue. The D gene is left open where the match is weak. Where a row states a size, it is once, few, many or the class of an expanded clone; other rows omit it.

TRBJ1-1 | few | - | TRBV29-1 | TGCAGCGTTTCTACAGGGATCTCTGAAGCTTTCTTT | CSVSTGISEAFF
TRBJ2-1 | - | - | TRBV3-1/TRBV3-2 | TGTGCCAGCAGCCAACAGCTAGCGAGTCAGAATGAGCAGTTCTTC | CASSQQLASQNEQFF
TRBJ1-1 | - | - | TRBV5-6 | TGTGCCAGCAGCTTGTTTAGCGGGGGAAGACACACTGAAGCTTTCTTT | CASSLFSGGRHTEAFF
TRBJ2-2 | - | - | TRBV24-1 | TGTGCCACCAGTGACCCAGCGAACACCGGGGAGCTGTTTTTT | CATSDPANTGELFF
TRBJ2-2 | - | TRBD1 | TRBV11-2 | TGTGCCGGGAACGCTAGGAAAGGGACAGGGAATACCGGGGAGCTGTTTTTT | CAGNARKGTGNTGELFF
TRBJ2-5 | - | TRBD2 | TRBV5-6 | TGTGCCAGCATCGGGACGGTCGGGGGGGCCCAGTACTTC | CASIGTVGGAQYF
TRBJ1-2 | - | - | TRBV7-2 | TGTGCCAGCAGCTTAGGGCCTGTAGGCTACACCTTC | CASSLGPVGYTF
TRBJ1-2 | once | - | TRBV7-9 | TGTGCCAGCAGCCCCCCCGGTCGCTCGATCTATGGCTACACCTTC | CASSPPGRSIYGYTF
TRBJ1-1 | - | - | TRBV7-2 | TGTGCCAGCAGCCCAGGACTGTTCATGAACACTGAAGCTTTCTTT | CASSPGLFMNTEAFF
TRBJ1-1 | - | - | TRBV27 | TGTGCCAGCAGTACTACAGGGCGGGCCGCTTTCTTT | CASSTTGRAAFF
TRBJ2-5 | once | - | TRBV6-5 | TGTGCCAGCAGTTACTCGACTGGCCTTGGAGAGACCCAGTACTTC | CASSYSTGLGETQYF
TRBJ2-4 | - | - | TRBV3-1/TRBV3-2 | TGTGCCAGCAGCCAAGGTGAAGGCGGGGCAGCCAAAAACATTCAGTACTTC | CASSQGEGGAAKNIQYF
TRBJ2-1 | - | - | TRBV18 | TGTGCCAGCTCACCCGCAGGGCTTCCGTACAATGAGCAGTTCTTC | CASSPAGLPYNEQFF
TRBJ1-2 | - | - | TRBV30 | TGTGCCTGGACCTCGGGAGGGGCTGGCTACACCTTC | CAWTSGGAGYTF
TRBJ1-6 | - | TRBD1 | TRBV18 | TGTGCCAGCTCACCAATCGGACAGGTCAATTCACCCCTCCACTTT | CASSPIGQVNSPLHF
TRBJ1-2 | - | - | TRBV12-1 | TGTGCCAGCAGCGCGCCCAGGGGCTTCTATGGCTACACCTTC | CASSAPRGFYGYTF
TRBJ1-2 | - | - | TRBV4-1 | TGCGCCAGCAGCCAAAGCGGGGTCTATGGCTACACCTTC | CASSQSGVYGYTF
TRBJ1-1 | - | TRBD1 | TRBV7-6 | TGTGCCAGCAGCTTAAAATCCCAGGGGGCCACTGAAGCTTTCTTT | CASSLKSQGATEAFF
TRBJ1-2 | - | - | TRBV7-9 | TGTGCCAGCAGCCCAAGCGGAATTACTTATGGCTACACCTTC | CASSPSGITYGYTF
TRBJ2-1 | - | TRBD2 | TRBV18 | TGTGCCAGCTCACCATCCTGGGAGGGCACCAATGAGCAGTTCTTC | CASSPSWEGTNEQFF
TRBJ2-7 | few | TRBD2 | TRBV2 | TGTGCCAGCATGCGGGAGAGGACAAACGAGCAGTACTTC | CASMRERTNEQYF
TRBJ2-2 | - | - | TRBV7-6 | TGTGCCAGCAGCGGGCCTAACACCGGGGAGCTGTTTTTT | CASSGPNTGELFF
TRBJ1-5 | - | - | TRBV25-1 | TGTGCCAGCAGTGAATGGGAGGGCAATCAGCCCCAGCATTTT | CASSEWEGNQPQHF
TRBJ1-1 | - | - | TRBV27 | TGTGCCAGCAGTTTGGTGGAGGGCACTGAAGCTTTCTTT | CASSLVEGTEAFF
TRBJ1-1 | - | TRBD1 | TRBV7-8 | TGTGCCAGCAGCTACAGGGGTGGGAACACTGAAGCTTTCTTT | CASSYRGGNTEAFF
TRBJ1-2 | - | TRBD1 | TRBV25-1 | TGTGCCAGCAGTGGCCCCTTCCAGACAGGGAAGGCTGGCTACACCTTC | CASSGPFQTGKAGYTF
TRBJ1-3 | - | - | TRBV19 | TGTGCCAGTAATAAGGGAGATTCCGGAAACACCATATATTTT | CASNKGDSGNTIYF
TRBJ2-1 | - | TRBD2 | TRBV7-9 | TGTGCCAGCAGCTTAGCTAGCGGGGGGGCCGTTGAGCAGTTCTTC | CASSLASGGAVEQFF
TRBJ1-3 | - | - | TRBV7-6 | TGTGCCAGCAGCGGGGGACTTCTGCAGGGAGGAAACACCATATATTTT | CASSGGLLQGGNTIYF
TRBJ2-3 | once | - | TRBV6-4 | TGTGCCAGCAGTGACTCGATACTCAACACAGATACGCAGTATTTT | CASSDSILNTDTQYF
TRBJ1-1 | - | TRBD1 | TRBV4-2 | TGTGCCAGCAGCCAACGAACAGGGGGCTCCGCTGAAGCTTTCTTT | CASSQRTGGSAEAFF
TRBJ2-7 | - | - | TRBV27 | TGTGCCAGCAGTTCCCTGGGCGGGCGAACCTACGAGCAGTACTTC | CASSSLGGRTYEQYF
TRBJ1-3 | - | - | TRBV6-5 | TGTGCCAGCAGCCCCTGGGCAGGGCCTGGAAACACCATATATTTT | CASSPWAGPGNTIYF
TRBJ2-7 | - | - | TRBV2 | TGTGCCAGCAGTCCGGGACTTGCCTACGAGCAGTACTTC | CASSPGLAYEQYF
TRBJ2-1 | few | - | TRBV7-9 | TGTGCCAGCAGCCTATATAGCTCCTACAATGAGCAGTTCTTC | CASSLYSSYNEQFF
TRBJ2-7 | once | TRBD1 | TRBV18 | TGTGCCAGCTCACGATTGGACAGGGTGGTGGAGCAGTACTTC | CASSRLDRVVEQYF
TRBJ2-3 | - | TRBD1 | TRBV28 | TGTGCCAGCAGTTTAGTTGGGACAGGGGGTACAGATACGCAGTATTTT | CASSLVGTGGTDTQYF
TRBJ2-2 | - | - | TRBV7-2 | TGTGCCAGCAGCTTCGTGGGGGCCCCCGGGGAGCTGTTTTTT | CASSFVGAPGELFF
TRBJ2-3 | - | TRBD1 | TRBV19 | TGTGCCAGTAAGGGACAGCTCACAGATACGCAGTATTTT | CASKGQLTDTQYF
TRBJ1-1 | - | TRBD1 | TRBV18 | TGTGCCAGCTCACCGCTTGGGACAGCAATGAACACTGAAGCTTTCTTT | CASSPLGTAMNTEAFF
TRBJ1-5 | - | - | TRBV19 | TGTGCCAGTAGTATCCGAACCTCCGTTCGGCAAGGGGTATATCAGCCCCAGCATTTT | CASSIRTSVRQGVYQPQHF
TRBJ2-5 | once | TRBD1 | TRBV11-1 | TGTGCCAGCAGCTTAGCGGGACAGGGGTATGGAGAGACCCAGTACTTC | CASSLAGQGYGETQYF
TRBJ2-7 | - | TRBD1 | TRBV28 | TGTGCCAGCAGTCCTCTTGACAGGGTCTACGAGCAGTACTTC | CASSPLDRVYEQYF
TRBJ1-4 | few | - | TRBV6-5 | TGTGCCAGCAGACCTACAACTAATGAAAAACTGTTTTTT | CASRPTTNEKLFF
TRBJ2-3 | - | - | TRBV2 | TGTGCCAGCAGTGAAGCATGGACAACCCGAGATACGCAGTATTTT | CASSEAWTTRDTQYF
TRBJ2-7 | - | TRBD2 | TRBV3-1/TRBV3-2 | TGTGCCAGCAGCCCCGGAGGTGCGGGGGGGGACGAGCAGTACTTC | CASSPGGAGGDEQYF
TRBJ1-5 | many | TRBD1 | TRBV6-6 | TGTGCCAGCAAAGGACAGGGCTTAGATCAGCCCCAGCATTTT | CASKGQGLDQPQHF
TRBJ2-3 | - | TRBD2 | TRBV27 | TGTGCCAGCAGTTCCCCGGGGGGGCTCCCAGATACGCAGTATTTT | CASSSPGGLPDTQYF